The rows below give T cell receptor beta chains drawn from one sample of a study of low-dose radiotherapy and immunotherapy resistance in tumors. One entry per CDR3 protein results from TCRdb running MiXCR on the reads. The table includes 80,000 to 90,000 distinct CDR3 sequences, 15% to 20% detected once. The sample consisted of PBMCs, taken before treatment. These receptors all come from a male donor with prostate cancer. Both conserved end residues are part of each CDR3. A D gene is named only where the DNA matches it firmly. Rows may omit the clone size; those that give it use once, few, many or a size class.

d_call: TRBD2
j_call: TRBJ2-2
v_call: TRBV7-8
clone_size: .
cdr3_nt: TGTGCCAGCAGTCCAGCGGGGGTAGGCACCGGGGAGCTGTTTTTT
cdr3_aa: CASSPAGVGTGELFF

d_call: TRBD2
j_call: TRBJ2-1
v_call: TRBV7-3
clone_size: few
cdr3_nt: TGTGCCAGCAGCTGGAGCGGGGGGCTTAATGAGCAGTTCTTC
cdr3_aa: CASSWSGGLNEQFF

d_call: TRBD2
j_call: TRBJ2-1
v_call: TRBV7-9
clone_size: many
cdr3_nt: TGTGCCAGCAGCCGCTCCTATCGGGGGGGAAATGAGCAGTTCTTC
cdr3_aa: CASSRSYRGGNEQFF

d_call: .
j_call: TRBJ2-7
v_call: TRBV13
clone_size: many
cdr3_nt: TGTGCCAGCAGCCTAGGGGTGACGCTCCTCGAGCAGTACTTC
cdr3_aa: CASSLGVTLLEQYF

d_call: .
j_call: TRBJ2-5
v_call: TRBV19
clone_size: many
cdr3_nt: TGTGCCAGCCGGGACATAGGGGGAAAAGAGACCCAGTACTTC
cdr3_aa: CASRDIGGKETQYF

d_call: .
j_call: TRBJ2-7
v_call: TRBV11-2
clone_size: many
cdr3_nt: TGTGCCAGCAGCCGGGTCGACTACGAGCAGTACTTC
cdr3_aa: CASSRVDYEQYF

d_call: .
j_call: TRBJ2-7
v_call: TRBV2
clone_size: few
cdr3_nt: TGTGCCAGCATCGGGGATCCCTACGAGCAGTACTTC
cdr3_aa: CASIGDPYEQYF

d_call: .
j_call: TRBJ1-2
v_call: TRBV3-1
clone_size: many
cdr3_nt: TGTGCCAGCAGCCAAGAGACAGGAGCAAGCGGCTACACCTTC
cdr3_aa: CASSQETGASGYTF

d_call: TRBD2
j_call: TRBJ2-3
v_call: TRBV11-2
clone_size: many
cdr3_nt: TGTGCCAGCAGCTCTCTAGCGGGGAGAACAGATACGCAGTATTTT
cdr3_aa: CASSSLAGRTDTQYF

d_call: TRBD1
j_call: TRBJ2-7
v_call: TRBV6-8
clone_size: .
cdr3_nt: TGTGCCAGCAGCCGCACAGGGGACAATGACTACGAGCAGTACTTC
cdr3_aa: CASSRTGDNDYEQYF

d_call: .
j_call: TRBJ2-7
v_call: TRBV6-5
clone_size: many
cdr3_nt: TGTGCCAGCAGTTACCAGGGGATGGGAGAGCAGTACTTC
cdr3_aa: CASSYQGMGEQYF

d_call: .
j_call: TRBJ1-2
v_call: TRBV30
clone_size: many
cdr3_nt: TGTGCCTGGAGTGTCGGCAGAAACTATGGCTACACCTTC
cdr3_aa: CAWSVGRNYGYTF

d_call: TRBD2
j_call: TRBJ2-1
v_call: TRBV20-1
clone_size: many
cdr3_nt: TGCAGTGCTAGTCAGTGGACTAGTAGGTACAATGAGCAGTTCTTC
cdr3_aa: CSASQWTSRYNEQFF

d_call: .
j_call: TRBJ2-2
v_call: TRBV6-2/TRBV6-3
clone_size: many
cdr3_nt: TGTGCCAGCAGACACAAGGGAATCGGGGAGCTGTTTTTT
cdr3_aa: CASRHKGIGELFF

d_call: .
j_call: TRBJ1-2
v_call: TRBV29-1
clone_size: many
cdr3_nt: TGCAGCGTTAGTCAGGGACGGCACTATGGCTACACCTTC
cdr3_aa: CSVSQGRHYGYTF

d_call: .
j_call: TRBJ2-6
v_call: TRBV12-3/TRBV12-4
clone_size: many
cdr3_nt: TGTGCCAGCACCCCCGTGAGGAGTAAATCCCCTCAGGGGGCCAACGTCCTGACTTTC
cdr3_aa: CASTPVRSKSPQGANVLTF

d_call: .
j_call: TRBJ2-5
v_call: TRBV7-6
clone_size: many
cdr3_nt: TGTGCCAGCAGCTCAGCGCGACAAGAGACCCAGTACTTC
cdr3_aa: CASSSARQETQYF

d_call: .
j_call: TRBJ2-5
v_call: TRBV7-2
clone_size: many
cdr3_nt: TGTGCCAGCAGCTTAGTGCGGGCGACCCAGTACTTC
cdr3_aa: CASSLVRATQYF

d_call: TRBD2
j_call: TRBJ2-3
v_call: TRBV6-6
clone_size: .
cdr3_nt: TGTGCCAGCAGTTCCCCGGGACTAGCTCCCACAGATACGCAGTATTTT
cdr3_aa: CASSSPGLAPTDTQYF

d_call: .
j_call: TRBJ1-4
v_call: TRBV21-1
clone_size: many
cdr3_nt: TGTGCCAGCAGCAAAAAAGATTGGACAGGGGGTGAGGAAAAACTGTTTTTT
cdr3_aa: CASSKKDWTGGEEKLFF

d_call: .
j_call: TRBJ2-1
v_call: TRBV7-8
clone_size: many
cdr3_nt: TGTGCCAGCAGCTTCACCAGCTCCTACAATGAGCAGTTCTTC
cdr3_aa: CASSFTSSYNEQFF

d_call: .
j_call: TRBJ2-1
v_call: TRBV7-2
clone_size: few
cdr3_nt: TGTGCCAGCAGGTTCACATCAGGGGCACTGATTTACAATGAGCAGTTCTTC
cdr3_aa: CASRFTSGALIYNEQFF

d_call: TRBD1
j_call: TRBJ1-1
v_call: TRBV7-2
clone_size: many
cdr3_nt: TGTGCCAGCAGCCGACGGGACAGTACTAACACTGAAGCTTTCTTT
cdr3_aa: CASSRRDSTNTEAFF

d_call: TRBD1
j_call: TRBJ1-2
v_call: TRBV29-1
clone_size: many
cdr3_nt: TGCAGCGTTGAACGCCCACAGGGGATTCGCTACACCTTC
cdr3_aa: CSVERPQGIRYTF

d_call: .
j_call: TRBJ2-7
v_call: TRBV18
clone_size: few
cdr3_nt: TGTGCCAGCTCACCGGGAGGGGGGGCCGAGCAGTACTTC
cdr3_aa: CASSPGGGAEQYF

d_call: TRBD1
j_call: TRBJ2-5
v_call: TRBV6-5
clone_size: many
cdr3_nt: TGTGCCAGCGTAGACAGGGCGGAAGAGACCCAGTACTTC
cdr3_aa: CASVDRAEETQYF

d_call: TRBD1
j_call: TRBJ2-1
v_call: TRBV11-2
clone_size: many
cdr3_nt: TGTGCCAGCAGCTCCACTCGACAGGGCCTTTTGCACCATGAGCAGTTCTTC
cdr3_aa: CASSSTRQGLLHHEQFF

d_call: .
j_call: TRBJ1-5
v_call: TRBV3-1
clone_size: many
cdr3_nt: TGTGCCGCGGGAGCAGGGGAGCATCAGCCCCAGCATTTT
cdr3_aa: CAAGAGEHQPQHF

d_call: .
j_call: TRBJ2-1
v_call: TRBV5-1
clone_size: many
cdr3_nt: TGCGCCAGCAGCTTGGTTCCGGACAATGAGCAGTTCTTC
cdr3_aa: CASSLVPDNEQFF

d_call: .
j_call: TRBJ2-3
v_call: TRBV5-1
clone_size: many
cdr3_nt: TGCGCCAGCAGCCCTGGGGGACGAGATACGCAGTATTTT
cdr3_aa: CASSPGGRDTQYF

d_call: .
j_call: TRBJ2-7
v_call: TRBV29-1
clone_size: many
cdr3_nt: TGCAGCGTTGAAGTGGACGGGACTTCCTACGAGCAGTACTTC
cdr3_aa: CSVEVDGTSYEQYF

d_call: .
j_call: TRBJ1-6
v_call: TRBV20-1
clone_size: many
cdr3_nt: TGCAGTGCCCAGCCGGGGGCAGGGACCCTCCACTTT
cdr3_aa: CSAQPGAGTLHF

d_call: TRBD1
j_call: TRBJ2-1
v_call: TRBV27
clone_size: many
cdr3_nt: TGTGCCAGCAGTGGACAGGTCTCTAACAATGAGCAGTTCTTC
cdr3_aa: CASSGQVSNNEQFF

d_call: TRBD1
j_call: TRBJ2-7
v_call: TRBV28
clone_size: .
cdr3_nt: TGTGCCAGCAGTTTATGGACAGGGAATGGAGAGCAGTACTTC
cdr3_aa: CASSLWTGNGEQYF

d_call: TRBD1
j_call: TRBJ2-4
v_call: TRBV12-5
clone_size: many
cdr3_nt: TGTGCTAGTGGTTTGGTATCTTTTCAGGAACAGGGGAAGGAAAACATTCAGTACTTC
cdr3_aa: CASGLVSFQEQGKENIQYF

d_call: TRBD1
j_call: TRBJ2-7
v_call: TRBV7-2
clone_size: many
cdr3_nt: TGTGCCAGCAGCCCGGGGAGAGGGGGCTGGAACGAGCAGTACTTC
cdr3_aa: CASSPGRGGWNEQYF

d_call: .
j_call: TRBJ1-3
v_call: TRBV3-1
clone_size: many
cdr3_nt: TGTGCCAGCAGCAAGATGACGGAAGGAGGAAACACCATATATTTT
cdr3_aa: CASSKMTEGGNTIYF

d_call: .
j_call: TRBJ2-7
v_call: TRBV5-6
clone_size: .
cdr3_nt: TGTGCCAGCAGCTCGGAGTCCTACGAGCAGTACTTC
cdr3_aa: CASSSESYEQYF

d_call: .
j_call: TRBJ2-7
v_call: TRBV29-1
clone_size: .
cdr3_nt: TGCAGCGCACTGGGGGAGTCCTACGAGCAGTACTTC
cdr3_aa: CSALGESYEQYF

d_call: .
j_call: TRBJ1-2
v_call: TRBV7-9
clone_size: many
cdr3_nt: TGTGCCAGCAGCCCAGAGCCTAACTATGGCTACACCTTC
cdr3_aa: CASSPEPNYGYTF

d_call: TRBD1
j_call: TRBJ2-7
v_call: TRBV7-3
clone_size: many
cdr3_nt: TGTGCCAGCAGCTCCGGGACAGGGGGCCCCTACGAGCAGTACTTC
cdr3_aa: CASSSGTGGPYEQYF

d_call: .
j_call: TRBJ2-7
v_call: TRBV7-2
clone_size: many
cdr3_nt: TGTGCCAGCAGCTTGGGCGGGGAAGGGTCCTACGAGCAGTACTTC
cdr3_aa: CASSLGGEGSYEQYF

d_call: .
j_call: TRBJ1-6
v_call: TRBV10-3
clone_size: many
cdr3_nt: TGTGCCATCAGTGAGTTTCTTTCCAGGGAGAAGAATTCACCCCTCCACTTT
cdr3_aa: CAISEFLSREKNSPLHF

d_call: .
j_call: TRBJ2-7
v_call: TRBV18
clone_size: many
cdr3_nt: TGTGCCAGCTCACCAACGGGGGAGAGGTACGGGCTGTACTTC
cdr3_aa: CASSPTGERYGLYF

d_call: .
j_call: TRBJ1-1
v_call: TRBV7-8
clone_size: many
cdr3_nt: TGTGCCAGCAGCTCCACCCGCGGGGGCACTGAAGCTTTCTTT
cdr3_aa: CASSSTRGGTEAFF

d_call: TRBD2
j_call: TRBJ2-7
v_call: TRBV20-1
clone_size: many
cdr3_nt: TGCAGTGCTAGAGGGAGCCAACCGGAGCGGGGTGGCTACGAGCAGTACTTC
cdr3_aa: CSARGSQPERGGYEQYF

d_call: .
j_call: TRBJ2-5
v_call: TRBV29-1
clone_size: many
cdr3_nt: TGCAGAGTACCTCCGGGGCAGCCGACAACAAAAGAGACCCAGTACTTC
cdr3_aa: CRVPPGQPTTKETQYF

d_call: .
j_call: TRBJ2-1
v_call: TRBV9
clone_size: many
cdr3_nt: TGTGCCAGCAGCGTAGGCGCCACGGCCGCCCGCAATGAGCAGTTCTTC
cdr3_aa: CASSVGATAARNEQFF

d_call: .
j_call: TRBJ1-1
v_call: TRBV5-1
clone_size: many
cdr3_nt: TGCGCCAGCGCGGCAGGGATGAACACTGAAGCTTTCTTT
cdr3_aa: CASAAGMNTEAFF

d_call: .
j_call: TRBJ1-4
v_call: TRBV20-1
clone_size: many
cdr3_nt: TGCAGTGCTAGGCAACGGGGGGGATCCAATGAAAAACTGTTTTTT
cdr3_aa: CSARQRGGSNEKLFF

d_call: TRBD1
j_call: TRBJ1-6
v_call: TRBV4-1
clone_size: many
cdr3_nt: TGCGCCAGCAGCAGGGAAGCATGGTCCAGGGGGGGCGGCTGGAAGTCACCCCTCCACTTT
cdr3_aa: CASSREAWSRGGGWKSPLHF

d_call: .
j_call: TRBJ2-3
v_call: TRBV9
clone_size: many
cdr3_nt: TGTGCCAGCAGCCCAATTCAGGGGGGGGGGACAGATACGCAGTATTTT
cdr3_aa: CASSPIQGGGTDTQYF

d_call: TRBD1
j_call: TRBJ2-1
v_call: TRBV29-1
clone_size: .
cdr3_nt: TGCAGCGTTGGGACAGGGGGCTACAATGAGCAGTTCTTC
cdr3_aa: CSVGTGGYNEQFF

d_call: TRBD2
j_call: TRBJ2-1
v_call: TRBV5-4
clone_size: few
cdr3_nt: TGTGCCAGCAGCTTGGGCGGGGGGGCTTATGAGCAGTTCTTC
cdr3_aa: CASSLGGGAYEQFF

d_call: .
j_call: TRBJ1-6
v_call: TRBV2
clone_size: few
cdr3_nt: TGTGCCAGCAGCGGACCCGACTACTCCTATAATTCACCCCTCCACTTT
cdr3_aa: CASSGPDYSYNSPLHF

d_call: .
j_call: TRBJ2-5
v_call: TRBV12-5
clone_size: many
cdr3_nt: TGTGCTAGTGGAAACAGGTTCCAAGAGACCCAGTACTTC
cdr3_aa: CASGNRFQETQYF

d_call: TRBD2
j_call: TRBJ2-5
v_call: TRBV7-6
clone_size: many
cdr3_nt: TGTGCCAGCAGCTCCGGACTAGCGGGGCTCCAAGAGACCCAGTACTTC
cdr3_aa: CASSSGLAGLQETQYF

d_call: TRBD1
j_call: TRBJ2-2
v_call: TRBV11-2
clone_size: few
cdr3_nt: TGTGCCAGCAGCTTTAGACAGGGATTTACCACCGGGGAGCTGTTTTTT
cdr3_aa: CASSFRQGFTTGELFF

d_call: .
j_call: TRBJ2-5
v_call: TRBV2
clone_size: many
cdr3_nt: TGTGCCAGCAGCCGCCCGACAGGACACCAAGAGACCCAGTACTTC
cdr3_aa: CASSRPTGHQETQYF